This T cell receptor (beta chain) was captured in a study of T cell responses to AZD1222 COVID-19 vaccine. As regards this clone: Its antigen is undetermined.

The method was immunoSEQ multiplex PCR; TCRdb's version includes in-frame clones alone and lacks a portion of them. The table has approximately 120,000 clones, more than 80% seen once; the top ten hold 4.4%. Per the germline V gene, CDR1 is SGHNT and CDR2 is YYREEE (reference sequence). V was clipped by 5 bases and J by 9 bases; unmatched bases: 5. This CDR3 comprises 12 residues. Study results and limitations: Spike-specific TCR breadth and depth both grew after two AZD1222 doses.

This TCR was recovered from an adult who received the AZD1222 COVID-19 vaccine. The genes are TRBV5-4 and TRBJ1-2, with 9 bases matching TRBD1. This sample comprised peripheral blood, obtained 28 days after the second AZD1222 dose. CDR3 DNA: TGTGCCAGCAGACGGACAGGGGAGAGCTACACCTTC. Protein product: CASRRTGESYTF. Full variable domain (remainder filled in from reference TRBV5-4 and TRBJ1-2): ETGVTQSPTHLIKTRGQQVTLRCSSQSGHNTVSWYQQALGQGPQFIFQYYREEENGRGNFPPRFSGLQFPNYSSELNVNALELDDSALYLCASRRTGESYTFGSGTRLTVV.